This T cell receptor beta chain appears in the sequencing data of a study of T cell responses to AZD1222 COVID-19 vaccine. The study, taken as a whole, reports: The donor group comprised mostly white British people and more females; the analysis possibly underestimated clonal diversity.

This clone has more than one count but fewer than ten. Its antigen is not known. Sequenced by immunoSEQ multiplex PCR; TCRdb stores in-frame clones only, minus some. The table has about 56,000 clones, about 87% seen once; the top ten hold under 15%. Sample: peripheral blood, taken on day 0 of AZD1222 vaccination. This clonotype was sampled from an adult in good health.

The CDR3 DNA follows: TGTGCCTGGAGTGACCCCACGGGGAGGGGATACAATGAGCAGTTCTTC. Protein sequence: CAWSDPTGRGYNEQFF. V gene TRBV30 combines with J gene TRBJ2-1; 7 bases line up with TRBD2. The CDR3 extends over 16 amino acids. CDR1 is GTSNPN and CDR2 is SVGIG in the germline V gene (reference sequence). The trim removed 1 base at V and 4 bases at J, leaving 10 bases unmatched. Variable domain in full (rest from reference TRBV30 and TRBJ2-1): SQTIHQWPATLVQPVGSPLSLECTVEGTSNPNLYWYRQAAGRGLQLLFYSVGIGQISSEVPQNLSASRPQDRQFILSSKKLLLSDSGFYLCAWSDPTGRGYNEQFFGPGTRLTVL.